This TCR beta chain was obtained from a study of control samples from healthy donors and cancer patients (dated by TCRdb to 2019 to 2021). The germline V gene gives CDR1 as MNHEY and CDR2 as SVGAGI. The CDR3 numbers 14 residues from cysteine through phenylalanine. Only the CDR3 portion is preserved as DNA: 42 bases, with reading frame beginning at the first base. The trim is 7 bases for V and 7 bases for J, with a gap of 20 bases between the germline ends. Worth noting for this clone: Its specific antigen is unknown. There are no base qualities to consult, and no much larger clone falls within one base.

The library relied on the immunoSEQ multiplex PCR assay. TCRdb's version of the immuneACCESS table is confined to in-frame rearrangements and falls short of the full clone set. An unresolved V gene accounts for under half of the shortfall where checked; the remainder is of unknown origin. The sample contains 80,000 or so clones, 91% of them found a single time. The ten largest clones take up roughly a sixth of the sample. The sequence came from a man between 45 and 60 years old in good health. Specimen: blood. The receptor chain draws on TRBV6-5 and TRBJ2-7; TRBD2 could be the D gene, as 6 bases match. The CDR3 reads as follows: CASNLDPSGGEQYF. The bases read TGTGCCAGCAACCTGGACCCGTCCGGAGGGGAGCAGTACTTC.